The T cell receptor beta chain under discussion was sequenced for a study of blood T cell repertoires in COVID-19 (dated by TCRdb to about 2020). Describing the broader study: Samples from collaborators originated in the United States, Italy and Spain and spanned both the acute and convalescent phases of COVID-19. HLA class I and class II types, where available, came from metadata supplied by the sample provider rather than from assay-based typing. The samples were drawn from the first 160 participants of the ongoing ImmuneRACE study and from under 1,500 subjects provided by 6 global collaborators. The dataset comprised deeply sampled blood TCRbeta repertoires from subjects exposed to, actively infected with, or recovered from COVID-19. Nearly every sample came with metadata listing a de-identified subject ID, COVID-19 status, age in years and sex. The repertoires were made available in a free public database intended to serve as a resource for research on the immune response to SARS-CoV-2. The material from the prospective study consisted of cDNA or gDNA derived from T cells, B-cell-depleted T cells, or PBMCs.

Each collaborating institution followed its own protocols to collect whole blood in K2EDTA tubes. Collaborator samples were shipped for TCRbeta analysis as frozen whole blood, isolated PBMCs, or DNA extracted from either sample type. Study-level results and caveats: The quantity of clinical and demographic metadata differed by source and by participant and was supplied without curation.

In the germline V gene, CDR1 corresponds to SGHVS and CDR2 to FNYEAQ. There are 17 amino acids in the CDR3, from cysteine to phenylalanine inclusive. The DNA shown is the 51-base CDR3, in frame from base 1. V lost 1 base and J lost 4 bases; the stretch between them is 20 bases long. A note on this clone: Its recognized antigen is unknown. No per-base quality is available; no much larger clone lies one base away.

TCRbeta CDR3 regions were amplified from genomic DNA by means of the immunoSEQ Assay, a bias-controlled multiplex PCR. The paper's processing steps were these. The number of nucleated cells in each sample was estimated from the amplification of reference gene primers within the assay. To quantify the absolute abundance of each unique TCRbeta CDR3 rearrangement, sequence reads were collapsed and filtered. For each sample, productive Simpson clonality was calculated as the square root of Simpson's diversity index across productive rearrangements. TCRdb stores this immuneACCESS table with in-frame sequences only. Part of the clones is absent; in the studies checked, under half of the shortfall reflects unresolved V genes, and no reason is known for the rest. Clone size and V and J calls were adopted from that table, with D and trimming inferred from the DNA. Counted in this sample were under 250,000 clones; roughly 80% of them appeared once. Of the sample, approximately 3.2% falls within the top ten clones.

The origin of this receptor is a woman aged 18-35 years with acute or convalescent COVID-19. The rearranged segments are TRBV7-6 and TRBJ2-7; the D gene is possibly TRBD2, with 8 bases matching. Sequences were obtained from peripheral blood. Here is the DNA: TGTGCCAGCAGCTTAGAGGCCCCGGGAGGGGGCTGGTACGAGCAGTACTTC. Its protein reads: CASSLEAPGGGWYEQYF.